This TCR beta chain was obtained from a study of blood T cell repertoires in COVID-19 (TCRdb year 2020). The study in broad terms: Samples from collaborators originated in the United States, Italy and Spain and spanned both the acute and convalescent phases of COVID-19. A freely available public database, intended as a resource for researchers studying the immune response to SARS-CoV-2, is where the repertoires were released. The prospective study material was composed of cDNA or gDNA derived from T cells, B-cell-depleted T cells, or PBMCs. The samples were drawn from two sources: the first 160 participants of the ongoing ImmuneRACE study, and 950 to 1,500 subjects contributed by 6 global collaborators. The sample metadata nearly always contained a de-identified subject ID, COVID-19 status, age in years and sex. Subjects who had been exposed to COVID-19, were actively infected with it, or had recovered from it provided the deeply sampled blood TCRbeta repertoires that made up the dataset. HLA class I and class II types, where available, came from metadata supplied by the sample provider rather than from assay-based typing.

The paper's findings and limits, for the study overall: How much clinical and demographic metadata was included differed by source and by participant, and the metadata was provided uncurated.

TCRbeta CDR3 regions were amplified from genomic DNA using the immunoSEQ Assay, a bias-controlled multiplex PCR. The paper's data handling went like this. Within the assay, amplification of reference gene primers was used to estimate how many nucleated cells each sample contained. Sequence reads were collapsed and filtered to measure the absolute abundance of every unique TCRbeta CDR3 rearrangement. For each sample, productive Simpson clonality was calculated by taking the square root of Simpson's diversity index across productive rearrangements. In its TCRdb copy, this immuneACCESS table keeps in-frame sequences only and misses some clones. Where compared with another copy, unresolved V genes explain less than half of these, and the others have no known cause. The V and J calls and the clone size are those of that table, but D and trimming were determined from the DNA. In this sample the table shows 150,000 to 200,000 clones, roughly four fifths of which occur a single time. In total, the top ten clones hold approximately 9.9% of the sample.

One collaborating source in Seattle enrolled patients while the patients were actively infected and followed the patients over time throughout the course of disease. The collaborating institutions used their own protocols to collect whole blood in K2EDTA tubes. Collaborator samples were shipped for TCRbeta analysis as frozen whole blood, isolated PBMCs, or DNA extracted from either sample type. Worth noting for this clone: Its antigen is not yet known. No quality values exist for individual bases; no much larger clone is one base distant.

Taken from the germline V gene (reference sequence), the CDR1 and CDR2 loops are LNHDA and SQIVND. There are 14 amino acids in the CDR3, from cysteine to phenylalanine inclusive. The retained sequence is limited to the CDR3, 42 bases, with the frame set at the first base. V is reduced by 3 bases and J by 3 bases, leaving a spacing of 11 bases between them. The sequence is built from TRBV19 and TRBJ1-1, and perhaps TRBD1 as D gene, on 6 matching bases. Sample: peripheral blood. The clonotype comes from a woman aged 40 to 50 with COVID-19, enrolled during active disease. The DNA is TGTGCCAGTAGTATCGGGGGGGGGCACACTGAAGCTTTCTTT. Its translation is CASSIGGGHTEAFF.